The clone carrying this TCR beta chain was seen ten or more times. Its antigen remains unidentified. RNA transcripts yielded amplified TCR beta CDR3 regions. The HTBI primer set drove a first-round RT-PCR of the TCR CDR3. Using its own MiXCR run on the multiplex PCR reads, TCRdb lists one record per CDR3 protein. The sample yields some 400,000 distinct CDR3 sequences, 13% seen once. Thyroid ultrasound, orbital computed tomography, clinical symptoms, and serum thyroxine and TRAb underpinned diagnoses. This sample was taken from a study of T cells in Graves' hyperthyroidism and ophthalmopathy. This CDR3 is 11 amino acids long. Trimming removed 3 bases at V and 6 bases at J, with 7 bases between. CDR1 and CDR2 (germline): SGDLS, YYNGEE. Notes on the study in general: The model's output predicted ophthalmopathy at a median of about 5.9 months prior to onset. Ophthalmopathy stood apart from stable hyperthyroidism in a 13 V-J model.

This clonotype originated in a man aged 25-45 years with Graves' hyperthyroidism that later progressed to Graves' ophthalmopathy. The chain recombines TRBV9 with TRBJ2-7; D is unclear. The sample taken for sequencing was blood. The CDR3 reads CASSEGSEQYF. The CDR3 DNA sequence: TGTGCCAGCAGCGAAGGATCCGAGCAGTACTTC.